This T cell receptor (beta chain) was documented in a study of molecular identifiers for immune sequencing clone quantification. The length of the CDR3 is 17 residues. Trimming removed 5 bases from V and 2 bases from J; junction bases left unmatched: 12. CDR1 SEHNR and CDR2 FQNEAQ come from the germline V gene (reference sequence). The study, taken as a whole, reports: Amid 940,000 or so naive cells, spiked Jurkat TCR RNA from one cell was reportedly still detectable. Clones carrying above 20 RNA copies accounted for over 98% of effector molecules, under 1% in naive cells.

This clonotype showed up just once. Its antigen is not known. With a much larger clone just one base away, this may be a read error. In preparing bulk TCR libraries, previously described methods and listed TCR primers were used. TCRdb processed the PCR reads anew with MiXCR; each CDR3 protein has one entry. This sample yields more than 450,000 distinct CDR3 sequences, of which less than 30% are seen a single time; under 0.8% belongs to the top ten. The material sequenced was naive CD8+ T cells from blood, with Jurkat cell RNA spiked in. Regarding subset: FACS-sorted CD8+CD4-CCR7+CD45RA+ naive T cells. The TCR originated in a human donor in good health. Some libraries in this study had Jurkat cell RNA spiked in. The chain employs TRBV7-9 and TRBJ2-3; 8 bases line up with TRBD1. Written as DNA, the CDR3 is TGTGCCAGCAGCGCAAGGACAGGGCCTATTACCACAGATACGCAGTATTTT. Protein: CASSARTGPITTDTQYF.